Listed below are T cell receptor beta chains from one sample, sequenced in a study of T-cell memory formation after mild COVID-19. TCRdb re-analysed the 5' RACE reads in MiXCR, keeping a single row per CDR3 protein. The table lists 58,000 or so distinct CDR3 sequences, 28% of them singletons. Sequencing used PBMCs or a T cell subset sorted from them (not recorded which). The receptors derive from a young man who had mild COVID-19 (a few samples of this study predate the infection). Cell type and time point are not known. Both conserved end residues are part of each CDR3. Each record gives: D gene, J gene, V gene, clone size, CDR3 protein, CDR3 DNA. A D gene is named only where the DNA matches it firmly. Not all rows give a size; the values are once, few, many and, for expanded clones, a class.

>NA|TRBJ1-5|TRBV4-2|NA
CASAGYSNQPQHF
TGTGCCAGTGCCGGGTATAGCAATCAGCCCCAGCATTTT
>NA|TRBJ2-7|TRBV5-1|NA
CASSAWGGQGTSYSYEQYF
TGCGCCAGCAGCGCCTGGGGGGGGCAGGGAACCAGCTACTCCTACGAGCAGTACTTC
>NA|TRBJ2-5|TRBV25-1|NA
CASSPAPEETQYF
TGTGCCAGCAGTCCCGCCCCCGAGGAGACCCAGTACTTC
>TRBD2|TRBJ2-2|TRBV6-2/TRBV6-3|few
CASSPGTTDTGELFF
TGTGCCAGCAGTCCTGGGACTACCGACACCGGGGAGCTGTTTTTT
>NA|TRBJ2-2|TRBV5-1|NA
CASRQGSGELFF
TGCGCCAGCAGACAGGGTTCCGGGGAGCTGTTTTTT
>NA|TRBJ2-2|TRBV5-1|many
CASSLGTNTGELFF
TGCGCCAGCAGCTTAGGGACTAACACCGGGGAGCTGTTTTTT
>TRBD1|TRBJ2-2|TRBV7-2|few
CASSSRGQSLFGELFF
TGTGCCAGCAGCTCCAGGGGACAGTCTCTTTTCGGGGAGCTGTTTTTT
>NA|TRBJ2-1|TRBV27|NA
CASSAETNEQFF
TGTGCCAGCAGTGCCGAGACTAATGAGCAGTTCTTC
>TRBD2|TRBJ2-7|TRBV20-1|few
CSARRLAGAATF
TGCAGTGCTAGACGACTAGCGGGGGCCGCAACCTTC
>TRBD2|TRBJ2-5|TRBV4-1|few
CASSQGRGVGETQYF
TGCGCCAGCAGCCAAGGGCGGGGGGTAGGAGAGACCCAGTACTTC
>NA|TRBJ1-1|TRBV6-5|NA
CASSYKGQSTEAFF
TGTGCCAGCAGTTACAAGGGGCAGAGCACTGAAGCTTTCTTT
>NA|TRBJ2-1|TRBV12-3/TRBV12-4|few
CASSPSGGWGNEQFF
TGTGCCAGCAGCCCCTCGGGCGGTTGGGGGAATGAGCAGTTCTTC
>NA|TRBJ2-7|TRBV20-1|few
CSAYLQGSSYEQYF
TGCAGTGCCTATCTCCAGGGGAGCTCCTACGAGCAGTACTTC
>NA|TRBJ2-4|TRBV20-1|few
CSARGRLAKNIQYF
TGCAGTGCCCGCGGACGGCTAGCCAAAAACATTCAGTACTTC
>NA|TRBJ2-1|TRBV14|NA
CASSPISLSNEQFF
TGTGCCAGCAGCCCGATAAGCCTGAGCAATGAGCAGTTCTTC
>NA|TRBJ2-1|TRBV10-3|NA
CAIGPEQFF
TGTGCCATCGGCCCAGAGCAGTTCTTC
>NA|TRBJ1-2|TRBV14|NA
CASSRLTTGLYGYTF
TGTGCCAGCAGCCGATTAACGACGGGACTCTATGGCTACACCTTC
>NA|TRBJ2-2|TRBV7-6|few
CASSGRQDTGELFF
TGTGCCAGCAGCGGACGACAGGACACCGGGGAGCTGTTTTTT
>TRBD1|TRBJ2-5|TRBV6-6|many
CASSKGQSISLETQYF
TGTGCCAGCAGTAAGGGACAGTCAATCTCCCTTGAGACCCAGTACTTC
>TRBD2|TRBJ2-5|TRBV29-1|NA
CSATSGGETQYF
TGCAGCGCTACTAGCGGGGGGGAGACCCAGTACTTC
>NA|TRBJ2-7|TRBV7-2|NA
CASSLAARASSYEQYF
TGTGCCAGCAGCTTAGCCGCCAGGGCGAGCTCCTACGAGCAGTACTTC
>NA|TRBJ2-3|TRBV7-9|NA
CASSSRRDHTDTQYF
TGTGCCAGCAGCTCCCGCAGGGACCACACAGATACGCAGTATTTT
>NA|TRBJ2-1|TRBV3-1|NA
CASSRRDRGYNEQFF
TGTGCCAGCAGCCGTCGGGACCGAGGCTACAATGAGCAGTTCTTC
>NA|TRBJ2-5|TRBV4-1|NA
CASSQDIQGQETQYF
TGCGCCAGCAGCCAAGATATCCAGGGACAAGAGACCCAGTACTTC
>NA|TRBJ1-1|TRBV3-2|few
CASSHLWRVGTEAFF
TGTGCCAGCAGCCACCTATGGCGGGTTGGGACTGAAGCTTTCTTT
>TRBD1|TRBJ1-2|TRBV12-3/TRBV12-4|NA
CASSYRGSYGYTF
TGTGCCAGCAGTTACAGGGGCAGCTATGGCTACACCTTC
>NA|TRBJ2-5|TRBV23-1|NA
CASSLEGRGNRYF
TGCGCCAGCAGTCTAGAGGGACGGGGAAATCGGTACTTC
>NA|TRBJ2-1|TRBV27|few
CASNRGLSYNEQFF
TGTGCCAGCAACCGGGGGCTTTCCTACAATGAGCAGTTCTTC
>NA|TRBJ2-1|TRBV11-1|few
CASSLVPNEQFF
TGTGCCAGCAGCTTAGTCCCGAATGAGCAGTTCTTC
>NA|TRBJ2-7|TRBV5-5|few
CASSLGGHEQYF
TGTGCCAGCAGTCTGGGGGGCCACGAGCAGTACTTC
>NA|TRBJ1-1|TRBV5-5|NA
CASSCCIEAFF
TGTGCCAGCAGCTGTTGTATTGAAGCTTTCTTT
>NA|TRBJ2-5|TRBV27|NA
CASSLSLGGLETQYF
TGTGCCAGCAGTTTAAGTTTGGGGGGATTGGAGACCCAGTACTTC
>NA|TRBJ1-2|TRBV3-1|few
CASSPTGPSYGYTF
TGTGCCAGCAGCCCAACCGGCCCGTCGTATGGCTACACCTTC
>TRBD2|TRBJ2-5|TRBV7-2|NA
CASSFGLAGFQETQYF
TGTGCCAGCAGCTTCGGGCTAGCGGGGTTCCAAGAGACCCAGTACTTC
>NA|TRBJ2-1|TRBV6-5|NA
CASSYAGLGYNEQFF
TGTGCCAGCAGTTACGCGGGGTTGGGGTACAATGAGCAGTTCTTC
>NA|TRBJ2-2|TRBV9|NA
CASSVGVRVEAVTGELFF
TGTGCCAGCAGCGTAGGGGTTCGGGTGGAGGCCGTAACCGGGGAGCTGTTTTTT
>TRBD2|TRBJ2-2|TRBV11-2|NA
CASSSTLWRGGTGELFF
TGTGCCAGCAGCTCGACCTTGTGGCGGGGGGGAACCGGGGAGCTGTTTTTT
>NA|TRBJ1-4|TRBV3-1|few
CASSQDGENWTATNEKLFF
TGTGCCAGCAGCCAAGATGGGGAAAATTGGACCGCAACTAATGAAAAACTGTTTTTT
>TRBD2|TRBJ2-5|TRBV12-3/TRBV12-4|NA
CASSPGTRGETQYF
TGTGCCAGCAGCCCGGGGACTAGAGGGGAGACCCAGTACTTC
>NA|TRBJ2-3|TRBV4-1|few
CASSPILEVTDTQYF
TGCGCCAGCAGCCCAATACTAGAGGTGACAGATACGCAGTATTTT
>TRBD1|TRBJ1-1|TRBV27|NA
CASRQGYTEAFF
TGTGCCAGCAGACAGGGGTACACTGAAGCTTTCTTT
>NA|TRBJ2-7|TRBV5-6|few
CASTRTAPYEQYF
TGTGCCAGCACTAGGACTGCCCCCTACGAGCAGTACTTC
>NA|TRBJ2-1|TRBV5-1|NA
CASSLRGGSNEQFF
TGCGCCAGCAGCTTGCGTGGGGGATCCAATGAGCAGTTCTTC
>TRBD1|TRBJ2-5|TRBV6-6|NA
CASSYNRGFETQYF
TGTGCCAGCAGTTACAACAGGGGGTTCGAGACCCAGTACTTC
>NA|TRBJ2-1|TRBV7-7|few
CASSLGGGAVNEQFF
TGTGCTAGCAGCTTAGGAGGGGGGGCTGTTAATGAGCAGTTCTTC
>NA|TRBJ2-3|TRBV10-1|NA
CASSKGNTDTQYF
TGCGCCAGCAGTAAGGGGAATACAGATACGCAGTATTTT
>NA|TRBJ1-1|TRBV4-2|few
CASSSGLEAFF
TGTGCCAGCAGCTCCGGCTTGGAAGCTTTCTTT
>TRBD1|TRBJ1-1|TRBV5-1|few
CASSLGRDRATEAFF
TGCGCCAGCAGCTTGGGACGGGACAGGGCGACTGAAGCTTTCTTT
>NA|TRBJ2-1|TRBV29-1|NA
CSVTGPTPGYNEQFF
TGCAGCGTGACCGGCCCCACCCCGGGCTACAATGAGCAGTTCTTC
>NA|TRBJ1-6|TRBV4-2|few
CASSQGRAPLAPLHF
TGTGCCAGCAGCCAAGGGAGGGCCCCCCTAGCACCCCTCCACTTT
>NA|TRBJ1-3|TRBV4-1|few
CASSPGLGTSGNTIYF
TGCGCCAGCAGCCCAGGTCTGGGGACCTCTGGAAACACCATATATTTT
>TRBD1|TRBJ1-5|TRBV7-2|few
CASSVGDRGYQPQHF
TGTGCCAGCAGCGTAGGGGACAGGGGTTATCAGCCCCAGCATTTT
>TRBD1|TRBJ1-2|TRBV19|few
CASSISSQGDYGYTF
TGTGCCAGTAGTATATCATCTCAGGGGGACTATGGCTACACCTTC
>TRBD1|TRBJ1-5|TRBV4-2|NA
CASSPMVTGGNQPQHF
TGTGCCAGCAGCCCTATGGTAACAGGGGGCAATCAGCCCCAGCATTTT
>NA|TRBJ2-3|TRBV14|few
CASSPTYSSTDTQYF
TGTGCCAGCAGCCCTACCTATTCTAGCACAGATACGCAGTATTTT
>TRBD1|TRBJ2-5|TRBV9|few
CASSVDRWGQDGETQYF
TGTGCCAGCAGCGTCGACCGCTGGGGACAGGATGGAGAGACCCAGTACTTC